These T cell receptor beta chains were read from a single sample in a study of cytomegalovirus exposure and HLA in healthy donors. Generated by immunoSEQ multiplex PCR, the TCRdb table keeps only in-frame clones and is missing some. In all, the sample yields 130,000 to 150,000 clones. The sample was PBMCs. The receptors here all came from a male donor in good health and CMV-seronegative. Both conserved end residues are part of each CDR3. D genes are given only for firm matches.

J gene	D gene	V gene	CDR3 length	CDR3 DNA	CDR3 protein
TRBJ1-1	TRBD1	TRBV27	16	TGTGCCAGCAGTCTAGGACAGGGGGCAGCTAGCACTGAAGCTTTCTTT	CASSLGQGAASTEAFF
TRBJ1-2	TRBD1	TRBV7-9	15	TGTGCCAGCAGCTTTACCCGACAGGGGTTGAGTGGCTACACCTTC	CASSFTRQGLSGYTF
TRBJ1-6	TRBD1	TRBV28	15	TGTGCCAGCAGGGGTCAGGGGGCGAATAATTCACCCCTCCACTTT	CASRGQGANNSPLHF
TRBJ1-6	.	TRBV28	15	TGTGCCAGCAGTTCCGACAGAAGATATAATTCACCCCTCCACTTT	CASSSDRRYNSPLHF
TRBJ1-1	.	TRBV7-2	13	TGTGCCAGCAGCTCCCGGTCGAACACTGAAGCTTTCTTT	CASSSRSNTEAFF
TRBJ2-5	TRBD2	TRBV15	18	TGTGCCACCAGGGGACTAGCGGGGGGACGGATAACTCAAGAGACCCAGTACTTC	CATRGLAGGRITQETQYF
TRBJ1-5	TRBD1	TRBV6-5	14	TGTGCCAGCAGAGACAGGGGTCTAGGGCAGCCCCAGCATTTT	CASRDRGLGQPQHF
TRBJ2-6	TRBD2	TRBV5-6	17	TGTGCCAGCAGCTTGCCGGGAGGAAACTCTGGGGCCAACGTCCTGACTTTC	CASSLPGGNSGANVLTF
TRBJ1-1	.	TRBV7-9	13	TGTGCCAGCAGCTTCAGGGGAGGGTCTGAAGCTTTCTTT	CASSFRGGSEAFF
TRBJ2-3	TRBD2	TRBV7-8	16	TGTGCCAGCAGCCCACGGGGGGTCCAAAGCACAGATACGCAGTATTTT	CASSPRGVQSTDTQYF
TRBJ1-2	.	TRBV7-7	15	TGTGCCAGCAGCCCACTCTCGGCAGGGGACTATGGCTACACCTTC	CASSPLSAGDYGYTF
TRBJ2-1	TRBD2	TRBV30	14	TGTGCCTGGAGTCCTAACCAGGCGGGGGTTGAGCAGTTCTTC	CAWSPNQAGVEQFF
TRBJ1-6	TRBD1	TRBV27	13	TGTGCCAGCAGCCGGACAGGAGGTTCACCCCTCCACTTT	CASSRTGGSPLHF
TRBJ1-6	TRBD1	TRBV5-1	15	TGCGCCAGCAGCTTGCCGGGACAGTTTAATTCACCCCTCCACTTT	CASSLPGQFNSPLHF
TRBJ2-3	.	TRBV20-1	10	TGCAGTGCTTACACAGATACGCAGTATTTT	CSAYTDTQYF
TRBJ2-7	.	TRBV11-2	15	TGTGCCAGCAGCTTAGTGGGCCGTGGTTCCTACGAGCAGTACTTC	CASSLVGRGSYEQYF
TRBJ1-1	.	TRBV19	17	TGTGCCAGTAGTATCCGGCCTTTAAGGACACCCAACACTGAAGCTTTCTTT	CASSIRPLRTPNTEAFF
TRBJ1-2	.	TRBV7-9	14	TGTGCCAGCAGCCCCAGTGTGGGCAACTATGGCTACACCTTC	CASSPSVGNYGYTF
TRBJ1-4	.	TRBV9	15	TGTGCCAGCAGCGGCGGGACTGCAACTAATGAAAAACTGTTTTTT	CASSGGTATNEKLFF
TRBJ2-2	.	TRBV14	16	TGTGCCAGCAGCCAAGATCTCTTGAGCTCCGGCGGGGAGCTGTTTTTT	CASSQDLLSSGGELFF
TRBJ1-5	TRBD1	TRBV19	20	TGTGCCAGTAGTATTCTTACCGGGACAGGGGGGGCAGGGAGCAATCAGCCCCAGCATTTT	CASSILTGTGGAGSNQPQHF
TRBJ2-2	.	TRBV6-5	14	TGTGCCAGCAGCCCGACAGGGAACACCGGGGAGCTGTTTTTT	CASSPTGNTGELFF
TRBJ2-3	TRBD1	TRBV30	15	TGTGCCTGGAGTGGGGTAGGACAGGGGTCAGATACGCAGTATTTT	CAWSGVGQGSDTQYF